Presented here are 17 T cell receptor beta chains from one specimen sequenced in a study of shared clonotypes between healthy human individuals. Naivety among CD8 cells was defined by CD45RO negativity and positive CCR7 selection, thereby excluding terminally differentiated effector memory CD45RA+ cells. Sequencing was performed with immunoSEQ multiplex PCR; in TCRdb, only in-frame clones are kept and a portion is missing. The table includes approximately 2,000,000 clones, 80% to 95% detected once. Sequenced material: naive CD8+ T cells from PBMCs. These TCRs come from a young man in good health. Some clones in this sample may be carry-over from other donors' samples.

V gene TRBV4-3 combines with J gene TRBJ2-5, with TRBD2 as a possible D gene (6 bases). The CDR3 has 14 residues. V gave up 3 bases and J gave up 2 bases, with 10 bases separating them. CDR1 is LGHNA, CDR2 YSLEER, per germline. The CDR3 reads CASSHLAFQETQYF. DNA for the CDR3: TGCGCCAGCAGCCATCTAGCGTTTCAAGAGACCCAGTACTTC.

The gene calls are TRBV7-2 and TRBJ2-3; the match to TRBD1 covers 9 bases. Germline CDR1 and CDR2: SGHTA and FQGNSA. The trim removed 5 bases at V and 5 bases at J, leaving 11 bases unmatched. This CDR3 has 16 residues. CDR3 in amino acids: CASSPTWTGAQDTQYF. The CDR3 DNA reads as TGTGCCAGCAGCCCGACCTGGACAGGGGCTCAAGATACGCAGTATTTT.

A remark on this clone: Other DNA sequences in the sample encode the same CDR3. The chain couples TRBV28 to TRBJ1-3; D uncertain. The CDR3 sequence is 14 residues long. The germline V gene has CDR1 MDHEN and CDR2 SYDVKM. V lost 5 bases, J lost 0 bases, and 8 bases lay in between. The CDR3 DNA is TGTGCCAGCAGTCTGGGCCACTCTGGAAACACCATATATTTT. As protein: CASSLGHSGNTIYF.

This chain connects TRBV5-6 to TRBJ2-2; tentative D call: TRBD1 (6 bases). Germline CDR1 is SGHDT and CDR2 is YYEEEE. This CDR3 region has 15 residues. Trimming took 3 bases from V and 11 from J, leaving 20 bases between them. For the CDR3, the DNA is TGTGCCAGCAGCTCCCCTGGGGACATCCCACCAGAGCTGTTTTTT. Protein: CASSSPGDIPPELFF.

The gene calls are TRBV10-3 and TRBJ2-7; possible D gene TRBD2, 6 bases. Germline lookup yields CDR1 ENHRY and CDR2 SYGVKD. The length of the CDR3 is 12 residues. V was trimmed by 7 bases and J by 5 bases, leaving 12 bases between them. The CDR3: CAITNGGNEQYF. The CDR3 DNA is TGTGCCATCACTAACGGAGGGAACGAGCAGTACTTC.

The chain uses TRBV11-2 and TRBJ1-1; no clear D. The CDR3 is made up of 15 amino acids. The germline gives CDR1 SGHAT, CDR2 FQNNGV. Between the trimmed V and J ends, which lost 2 bases and 0 bases, there was a span of 10 bases. CDR3 region: CASSLHSGMNTEAFF. CDR3 nucleotides: TGTGCCAGCAGCTTACACTCGGGCATGAACACTGAAGCTTTCTTT.

The chain is built from TRBV19 and TRBJ2-7; D unclear. V was cut by 3 bases and J by 1 base, with 10 bases left in between. CDR3 length: 14 amino acids. The germline V gene encodes CDR1 LNHDA and CDR2 SQIVND (reference sequence). The CDR3 is CASSISLVSYEQYF. Written as DNA, the CDR3 is TGTGCCAGTAGTATTTCCCTGGTGTCCTACGAGCAGTACTTC.

In this sample, this clone turned up a few times. Other DNA sequences within the sample encode an identical CDR3. The chain is built from TRBV28 and TRBJ2-1; D remains ambiguous. Germline assignment: CDR1 MDHEN and CDR2 SYDVKM. Trimming took off 5 bases at V and 4 bases at J, with 3 bases between the two ends. The CDR3 loop spans 11 amino acids. The CDR3, as DNA: TGTGCCAGCAGTCCGTACAATGAGCAGTTCTTC. Translation gives CASSPYNEQFF.

V gene TRBV19 combines with J gene TRBJ2-5, with D perhaps matching TRBD1 (5 bases). V lost 5 bases and J lost 2, with 18 bases in between. Germline V gives CDR1 LNHDA, CDR2 SQIVND (reference sequence). This CDR3 is built from 16 residues. The DNA of the CDR3 is TGTGCCAGTAGTCAAAGGGGTTCCAGACGTCAAGAGACCCAGTACTTC. It codes for CASSQRGSRRQETQYF.

The rearrangement joins TRBV28 to TRBJ2-7; the match to TRBD1 covers 8 bases. The J segment lost 5 bases and the V segment lost 3 bases, leaving 9 bases of the junction unmatched. Germline-derived CDR1 and CDR2 are MDHEN and SYDVKM. This CDR3 has 15 amino acids. In DNA, the CDR3 is TGTGCCAGCAGTTTTTCGGCAGGGGGCTTTCACGAGCAGTACTTC. This codes for CASSFSAGGFHEQYF.

This chain joins TRBV7-9 and TRBJ2-7; no firm D call. Germline CDR1 reads SEHNR; CDR2 reads FQNEAQ (reference sequence). The CDR3 loop spans 12 amino acids. V was cut by 5 bases and J by 3 bases, with 8 bases left in between. The chain's CDR3 is CASSPVYYEQYF. The CDR3 region has the DNA TGTGCCAGCAGCCCCGTTTACTACGAGCAGTACTTC.

Note on this clone: An end of the junction differs from the germline gene, which may be a read error. The genes are TRBV7-2 and TRBJ2-5; 9 bases are a match to TRBD2. Germline-derived CDR1 and CDR2 are SGHTA and FQGNSA. The CDR3 has 14 residues. In DNA form, the CDR3 reads TGTGCCAGCAGCCTAGCGGGGAACCAAGAGACCCAGTACTTC. It specifies CASSLAGNQETQYF.

This clone appeared a single time. This chain joins TRBV11-2 and TRBJ2-1; maybe TRBD1 (5 bases). The CDR3 length is 16 residues. Looked up from germline, CDR1 is SGHAT and CDR2 is FQNNGV. V lost 0 bases and J 2 bases, leaving 11 bases between the germline ends. The CDR3 here is CASSLEIGVTYNEQFF. DNA of the CDR3: TGTGCCAGCAGCTTAGAAATAGGGGTTACCTACAATGAGCAGTTCTTC.

Notes on this clone: Other DNA sequences from this sample encode an identical CDR3 as well. J is TRBJ2-7 and V is TRBV27; D is ambiguous. CDR3 length equals 14 residues. The ends were cut back, 1 base at V and 0 bases at J, with 7 bases in the middle. The V gene's germline CDR1 is MNHEY and CDR2 SMNVEV (reference sequence). The CDR3 here is CASSLLVSSYEQYF. The CDR3 DNA is TGTGCCAGCAGTTTATTAGTTAGCTCCTACGAGCAGTACTTC.

Concerning this clone: The sample carries other DNA sequences with the same CDR3. The chain uses TRBV18 and TRBJ1-1, with 10 bases matching TRBD1. Looked up from germline, CDR1 is KGHSH and CDR2 is LQKENI. V lost 3 bases, J lost 5 bases, and 6 bases stayed unmatched. The CDR3 is 15 amino acids. CDR3 sequence: CASSPTGGGGTEAFF. In nucleotides, the CDR3 is TGTGCCAGCTCACCGACAGGGGGCGGAGGGACTGAAGCTTTCTTT.

The chain uses TRBV7-9 and TRBJ2-1; the D gene is possibly TRBD1 (6 bases). The V end was cut by 1 base, the J end by 16 bases, with 17 bases between. Per germline, CDR1 SEHNR and CDR2 FQNEAQ (reference sequence). The CDR3 consists of 13 residues. CDR3 sequence (DNA): TGTGCCAGCAGCTTAGGAACGGGACATGGACTCTTCTTC. Translated, it gives CASSLGTGHGLFF.

The chain links TRBV28 to TRBJ1-1, with unresolved D. Germline loops: CDR1 MDHEN, CDR2 SYDVKM. This CDR3 has 14 amino acids. Trimming removed 5 bases at V and 10 bases at J, with 20 bases between. In DNA form, the CDR3 reads TGTGCCAGCAGTCCCAACTCTGAGGCTGCTGGAGCTTTCTTT. This translates into CASSPNSEAAGAFF.